This entry lists 8 T cell receptor beta chains sequenced from one sample in a study of blood T cell repertoires in COVID-19. Using immunoSEQ multiplex PCR, the repertoire was profiled, and TCRdb retains in-frame clones only, with some absent. The sample records some 60,000 clones, almost 90% being singletons. Specimen: peripheral blood. Source of these receptors: a man in his sixties with acute or convalescent COVID-19.

The rearrangement links TRBV3-1 (or the pseudogene TRBV3-2) to TRBJ2-3; TRBD2 aligns across 10 bases. With 7 bases clipped from V and 1 base from J, the junction kept 5 bases outside the gene matches. The CDR3 extends over 15 amino acids. The germline gives CDR1 LGHDT, CDR2 YNNKEL (reference sequence). CDR3 nucleotides: TGTGCCAGCACCTCCGGGACTAGCGGCACAGATACGCAGTATTTT. It is translated as CASTSGTSGTDTQYF.

CDR3 sequence (DNA): TGTGCCAGCAGATCGACAGGGGTGGGGGATGGCTACACCTTC. It codes for CASRSTGVGDGYTF. The V call is TRBV28, the J call TRBJ1-2; 8 bases line up with TRBD1. The CDR3 totals 14 residues. V shed 6 bases and J 6 bases; nucleotides not matched to a gene: 9. Germline loops: CDR1 MDHEN, CDR2 SYDVKM.

This chain links TRBV5-1 with TRBJ1-2; TRBD1 might be the D (5 bases). The germline V gene has CDR1 SGHRS and CDR2 YFSETQ. This CDR3 contains 15 residues. The germline V and J ends were trimmed by 0 bases and 10 bases, with 19 bases remaining between them. The CDR3 spells CASSLGRLGDGAYTF. Written as DNA, the CDR3 is TGCGCCAGCAGCTTGGGGCGTTTAGGGGATGGAGCCTACACCTTC. Full variable domain (missing parts from reference TRBV5-1 and TRBJ1-2): KAGVTQTPRYLIKTRGQQVTLSCSPISGHRSVSWYQQTPGQGLQFLFEYFSETQRNKGNFPGRFSGRQFSNSRSEMNVSTLELGDSALYLCASSLGRLGDGAYTFGSGTRLTVV.

The chain combines TRBV5-5 with TRBJ2-7; the match to TRBD1 covers 7 bases. Germline V gene sequence: CDR1 SGHKS, CDR2 YYEKEE (reference sequence). With V trimmed by 5 bases and J by 6 bases, 14 bases remained unmatched. CDR3 length equals 15 residues. As DNA, the CDR3 is TGTGCCAGCAGGACAATCCGGGACAGACCAGTCGAGCAGTACTTC. Translating gives CASRTIRDRPVEQYF.

The chain is built from TRBV2 and TRBJ1-2; 10 nucleotides align to TRBD1. This CDR3 has 14 residues. Germline-derived CDR1 and CDR2 are SNHLY and FYNNEI. V was pared by 6 bases and J by 4 bases, with 5 bases of the junction left unmatched. The CDR3 loop is CASRGTGATYGYTF. Written as DNA, the CDR3 is TGTGCCAGCAGGGGGACAGGGGCGACCTATGGCTACACCTTC.

In DNA, the CDR3 is TGTGCCAGCAGTCCGGCCGCGGGGAATGAGCAGTTCTTC. Protein sequence: CASSPAAGNEQFF. The chain carries TRBV2 and TRBJ2-1, with a weak D call TRBD2 (6 bases). The CDR3 extends over 13 amino acids. From germline, CDR1 is SNHLY and CDR2 FYNNEI. V dropped 5 bases and J dropped 7 bases, with 12 bases sitting between them. Based on the CDR3 plus reference TRBV2 and TRBJ2-1, the full variable domain is EPEVTQTPSHQVTQMGQEVILRCVPISNHLYFYWYRQILGQKVEFLVSFYNNEISEKSEIFDDQFSVERPDGSNFTLKIRSTKLEDSAMYFCASSPAAGNEQFFGPGTRLTVL.

In its sample, this clone was seen once. The rearrangement links TRBV5-1 to TRBJ1-2, with D possibly being TRBD1 (6 bases). This CDR3 spans 15 amino acids. CDR1 is SGHRS, CDR2 YFSETQ, per germline. Trimming cost V 3 bases and J 2 bases, with 14 bases left between them. The CDR3 protein is CASSWGTIANYGYTF. As DNA, the CDR3 is TGCGCCAGCAGCTGGGGGACAATCGCAAACTATGGCTACACCTTC.

Only one count was recorded for this clone. This sequence joins TRBV10-3 and TRBJ2-7; 13 nucleotides align to TRBD2. The trim removed 2 bases at V and 6 bases at J, leaving 4 bases unmatched. The CDR3 loop spans 15 amino acids. CDR1 and CDR2 from the germline V gene are ENHRY and SYGVKD. CDR3 residues: CAISERTSGSPEQYF. CDR3 bases: TGTGCCATCAGTGAGAGGACTAGCGGGAGTCCCGAGCAGTACTTC.